Shown below are 5 T cell receptor beta chains from a single sample sequenced in a study of blood T cell repertoires in COVID-19. The assay was immunoSEQ multiplex PCR, and TCRdb's table has in-frame clones only and misses some. The table includes about 220,000 clones, 75% to 90% detected once. Sequenced sample: peripheral blood. The origin of the receptors is a woman aged 30 to 39 who had recovered from COVID-19.

The rearrangement uses TRBV2 and TRBJ2-3; D may be TRBD1 (6 bases). V lost 5 bases, J lost 4 bases, and 13 bases lay in between. The germline V gene has CDR1 SNHLY and CDR2 FYNNEI. CDR3 length equals 14 residues. CDR3 DNA: TGTGCCAGCAGTCACCCCGGACAGTCAGATACGCAGTATTTT. Its protein is CASSHPGQSDTQYF.

The V gene is TRBV6-5, the J gene TRBJ2-7; possible D gene TRBD2, 7 bases. The length of the CDR3 is 16 residues. V was shortened by 2 bases and J by 2 bases, with 16 bases between the two germline ends. Per germline, CDR1 MNHEY and CDR2 SVGAGI. The CDR3 DNA reads TGTGCCAGCAGTTACAGTTTGGGGGGGCCTACCTACGAGCAGTACTTC. Its protein is CASSYSLGGPTYEQYF.

This clone was picked up one time. The V call is TRBV27, the J call TRBJ1-2, with D tentatively TRBD1 (5 bases). CDR1 and CDR2 from the germline V gene are MNHEY and SMNVEV (reference sequence). Trimming left V 6 bases short and J 8 bases short, with 13 bases between. The CDR3 has 12 amino acids. The CDR3 nucleotides are TGTGCCAGCAGAGCAGGGTCTAGAGGCTACACCTTC. This translates into CASRAGSRGYTF.

This sequence joins TRBV9 and TRBJ2-7; 10 bases are shared with TRBD1. V shed 0 bases and J 6 bases; nucleotides not matched to a gene: 12. CDR1 and CDR2 from the germline V gene are SGDLS and YYNGEE. The CDR3 loop spans 17 amino acids. The CDR3 here is CASSVAGQGPSGFEQYF. Written as DNA, the CDR3 is TGTGCCAGCAGCGTAGCGGGACAGGGGCCCTCGGGGTTCGAGCAGTACTTC.

The chain's CDR3 is CASSPRQGAPHGTDTQYF. The DNA for the CDR3 is TGTGCCAGCAGCCCCCGACAGGGGGCGCCCCATGGCACAGATACGCAGTATTTT. The chain links TRBV5-4 to TRBJ2-3; 10 nucleotides agree with TRBD1. V gave up 4 bases and J gave up 1 base; unmatched junction bases: 12. The CDR3 covers 18 residues. CDR1 is SGHNT, CDR2 YYREEE, per germline (reference sequence).